The source of this TCR beta chain is a study of T-cell reconstitution after alpha-beta-depleted transplantation in children. During its preparation, the TCRbeta library received unique molecular identifiers. One entry per CDR3 protein, called by TCRdb with MiXCR from the PCR reads. The sample contains under 70,000 distinct CDR3 sequences, roughly a tenth of which appear only once. The sample holds many counts of this clonotype. What it recognizes is unknown. Study-wide results and limits: Reported findings indicate that, about two months after transplant, alpha-beta T cells came from several hundred expanded clones, which were derived from non-depleted graft cells. Day-60 TCRbeta diversity that was high in some patients was derived from surviving recipient T cells and thymic progenitors. At one year after transplant, newly produced T cells mostly accounted for T-cell counts and diversity.

The CDR3 length is 14 residues. V lost 3 bases and J lost 5, with 14 bases in between. Germline values: CDR1 DFQATT, CDR2 SNEGSKA (reference sequence). V is TRBV20-1 and J is TRBJ2-1; D remains unclear. The sample consisted of PBMCs, taken before TCRalphabeta/CD19-depleted stem cell transplant. This TCR derives from a boy aged 10-17 years with acute myeloid leukemia, due to receive a stem cell transplant. The CDR3 loop is CSASLGPLDNEQFF. Written as DNA, the CDR3 is TGCAGTGCTAGCCTAGGCCCTTTGGACAATGAGCAGTTCTTC.